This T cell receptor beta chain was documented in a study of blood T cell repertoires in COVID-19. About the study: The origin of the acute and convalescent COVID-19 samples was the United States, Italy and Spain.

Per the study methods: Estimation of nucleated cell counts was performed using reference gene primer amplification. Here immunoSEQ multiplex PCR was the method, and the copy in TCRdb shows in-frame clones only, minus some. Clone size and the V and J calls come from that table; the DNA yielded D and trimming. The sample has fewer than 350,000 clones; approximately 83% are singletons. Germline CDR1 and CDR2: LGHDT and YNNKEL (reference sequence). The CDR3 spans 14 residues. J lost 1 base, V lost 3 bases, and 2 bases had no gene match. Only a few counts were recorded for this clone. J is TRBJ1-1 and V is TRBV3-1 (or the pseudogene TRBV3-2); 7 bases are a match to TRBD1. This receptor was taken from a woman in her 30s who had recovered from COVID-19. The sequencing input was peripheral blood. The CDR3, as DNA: TGTGCCAGCAGCCAGGGGACAGCGAACACTGAAGCTTTCTTT. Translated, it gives CASSQGTANTEAFF.